This T cell receptor beta chain was profiled in a study of cytomegalovirus exposure and HLA in healthy donors. CDR1 and CDR2 from the germline V gene are MGHRA and YSYEKL. The V gene lost 1 base and the J gene lost 0 bases, with 9 bases spanning the gap. There are 15 residues in the CDR3. Points from the study as a whole: Indistinguishable V segments, including TRBV6-2 and TRBV6-3, were excluded.

Turning to this clone: Its antigen remains unknown.

PCR employed 60 Vbeta and 13 Jbeta primers. The table came from immunoSEQ multiplex PCR; TCRdb's copy has only in-frame clones and leaves some out. The table lists approximately 120,000 clones, around 78% of them singletons, with more than 4.5% in the top ten. This receptor was taken from a man aged 55 to 70 in good health and CMV-seropositive. V gene TRBV4-1 combines with J gene TRBJ2-5; no clear D. The sample comprised PBMCs. DNA for the CDR3: TGCGCCAGCAGCCAAGGTCCGGGTGACCAAGAGACCCAGTACTTC. It yields the protein CASSQGPGDQETQYF.